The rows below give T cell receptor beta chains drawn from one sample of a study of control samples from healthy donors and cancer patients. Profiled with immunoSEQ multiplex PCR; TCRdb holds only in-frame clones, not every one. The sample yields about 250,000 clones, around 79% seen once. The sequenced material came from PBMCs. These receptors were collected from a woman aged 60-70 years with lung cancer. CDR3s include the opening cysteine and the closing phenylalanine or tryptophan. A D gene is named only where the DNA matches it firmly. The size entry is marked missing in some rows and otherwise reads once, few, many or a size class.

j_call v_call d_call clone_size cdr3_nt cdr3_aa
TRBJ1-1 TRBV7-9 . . TGTGCCAGCAGCTTCGGAGGGGATAGCACTGAAGCTTTCTTT CASSFGGDSTEAFF
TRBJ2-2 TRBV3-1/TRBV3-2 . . TGTGCCAGCAGCCAAGTCAGGGACACCGGGGAGCTGTTTTTT CASSQVRDTGELFF
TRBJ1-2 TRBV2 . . TGTGCCAGCAGCGCGACAGGCGACTATGGCTACACCTTC CASSATGDYGYTF
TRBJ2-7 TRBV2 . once TGTGCCAGCAGTATCGACGAGCAGTACTTC CASSIDEQYF
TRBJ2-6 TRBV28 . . TGTGCCAGCAGACTCGACGGGGCCAACGTCCTGACTTTC CASRLDGANVLTF
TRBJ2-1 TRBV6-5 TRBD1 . TGTGCCAGCAGAGACACAGGGGGCTCCTACAATGAGCAGTTCTTC CASRDTGGSYNEQFF
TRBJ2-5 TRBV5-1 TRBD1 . TGCGCCAGCAGCTACCGGGACAGGGGGCGGGAGACCCAGTACTTC CASSYRDRGRETQYF
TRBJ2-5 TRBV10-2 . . TGCGCCAGCAGAGGGGCGGGGGAGACCCAGTACTTC CASRGAGETQYF
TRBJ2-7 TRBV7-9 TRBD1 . TGTGCCAGCACCATGGACAGGAGCTCCTACGAGCAGTACTTC CASTMDRSSYEQYF
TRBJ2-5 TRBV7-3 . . TGTGCCAGCAGCTTAACGAACCGGGGGCGGGAGACCCAGTACTTC CASSLTNRGRETQYF
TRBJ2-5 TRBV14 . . TGTGCCAGCAGCCAGGACTTAACCCAGTACTTC CASSQDLTQYF
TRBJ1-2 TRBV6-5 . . TGTGCCAGCAGTTACCACAGGGACTATGGCTACACCTTC CASSYHRDYGYTF
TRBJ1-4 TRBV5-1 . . TGCGCCAGCAGCTTGCTCTCAACTAATGAAAAACTGTTTTTT CASSLLSTNEKLFF
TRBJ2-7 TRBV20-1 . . TGCAGTGCTAATAAGGTGCGCGAGCAGTACTTC CSANKVREQYF
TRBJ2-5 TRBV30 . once TGTGCCTGGAGTGTAGGGGGGAATCAAGAGACCCAGTACTTC CAWSVGGNQETQYF
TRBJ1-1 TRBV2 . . TGTGCCAGCAGTGGGTTCCGGGAAACTGAAGCTTTCTTT CASSGFRETEAFF